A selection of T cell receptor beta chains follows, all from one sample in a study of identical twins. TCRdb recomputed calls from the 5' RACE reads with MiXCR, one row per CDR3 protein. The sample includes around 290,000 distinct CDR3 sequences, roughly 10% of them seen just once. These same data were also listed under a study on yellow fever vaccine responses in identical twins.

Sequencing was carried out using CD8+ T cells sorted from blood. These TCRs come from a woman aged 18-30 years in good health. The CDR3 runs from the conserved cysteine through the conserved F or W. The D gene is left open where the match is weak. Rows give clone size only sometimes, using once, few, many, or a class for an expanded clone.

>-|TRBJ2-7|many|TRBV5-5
TGTGCCAGCAGCTTGGAATCGGTACTGACCTCCTACGAGCAGTACTTC
CASSLESVLTSYEQYF
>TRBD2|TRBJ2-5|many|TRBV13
TGTGCCAGCAGCCAGGGACTAGCAGTCCAAGAGACCCAGTACTTC
CASSQGLAVQETQYF
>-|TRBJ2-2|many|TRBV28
TGTGCCAGCAGCTTAGCCAGGGCCACCGGGGAGCTGTTTTTT
CASSLARATGELFF
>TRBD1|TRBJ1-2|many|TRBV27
TGTGCCAGCAGTAACAGACAGGGACCTAGGGGCTACACCTTC
CASSNRQGPRGYTF
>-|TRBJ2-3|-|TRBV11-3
TGTGCCAGCAGCCCAGTGGAACAGGGTGGCACAGATACGCAGTATTTT
CASSPVEQGGTDTQYF
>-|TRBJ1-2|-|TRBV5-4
TGTGCCAGCAGCCGCTCATCGGGGCAGGACTATGGCTACACCTTC
CASSRSSGQDYGYTF
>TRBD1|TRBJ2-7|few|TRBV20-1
TGCAGTGCGCCGACAGGGCTAGGCTCCTACGAGCAGTACTTC
CSAPTGLGSYEQYF
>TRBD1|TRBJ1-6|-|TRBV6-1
TGTGCCAGCACCCACTGGGCAGGGGGAGATTCACCCCTCCACTTT
CASTHWAGGDSPLHF
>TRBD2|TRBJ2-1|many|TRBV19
TGTGCCAGTACAACTAGCGCTCACAATGAGCAGTTCTTC
CASTTSAHNEQFF
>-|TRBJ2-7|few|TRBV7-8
TGTGCCAGCAGCTTACAGGGGCTAACCTACGAGCAGTACTTC
CASSLQGLTYEQYF
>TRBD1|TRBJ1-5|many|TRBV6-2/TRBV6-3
TGTGCCAGCAGCTACAAAACAGGGGATTATAGCAATCAGCCCCAGCATTTT
CASSYKTGDYSNQPQHF
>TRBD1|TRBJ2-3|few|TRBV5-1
TGCGCCAGCAGCTTGGTACGGCACAGGGGTGCCACAGATACGCAGTATTTT
CASSLVRHRGATDTQYF
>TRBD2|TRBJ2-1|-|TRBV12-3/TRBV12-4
TGTGCCAGCAGCGATGGACTAGGGTCCTACAATGAGCAGTTCTTC
CASSDGLGSYNEQFF
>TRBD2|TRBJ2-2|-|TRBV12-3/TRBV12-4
TGTACCCGCAGTTCCCCCACTAGCGCGGCTAAGAACACCGGGGAGCTGTTTTTT
CTRSSPTSAAKNTGELFF
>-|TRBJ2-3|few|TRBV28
TGTGCCAGCAGTTTATGGCCACGGGAGCGTCCCACAGATACGCAGTATTTT
CASSLWPRERPTDTQYF
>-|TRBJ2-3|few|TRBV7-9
TGTGCCAGCAGCTCAACCCGACTAGTTGCAGATACGCAGTATTTT
CASSSTRLVADTQYF
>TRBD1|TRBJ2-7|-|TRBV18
TGTGCCAGCTCATTCGACAGGGATTTCTACGAGCAGTACTTC
CASSFDRDFYEQYF
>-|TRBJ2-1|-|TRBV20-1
TGCAGTGCTTGGATGCAGCGCGCCTACAATGAGCAGTTCTTC
CSAWMQRAYNEQFF
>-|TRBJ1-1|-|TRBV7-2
TGTGCCAGCAGCCTAACCAGGTGGGATGAAGCTTTCTTT
CASSLTRWDEAFF
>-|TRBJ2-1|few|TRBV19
TGTGCCAGTGCTACAGGGACTCTGAACAATGAGCAGTTCTTC
CASATGTLNNEQFF
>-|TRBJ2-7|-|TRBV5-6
TGTGCCAGCAGCTTGCGGGCCTTAATCTACGAGCAGTACTTC
CASSLRALIYEQYF
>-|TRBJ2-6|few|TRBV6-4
TGTGCCAGCAGTGACGTATCTGGGGCCAACGTCCTGACTTTC
CASSDVSGANVLTF
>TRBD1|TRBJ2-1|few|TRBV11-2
TGTGCCAGCAGCTTTAAACAGGGGATCCACAATGAGCAGTTCTTC
CASSFKQGIHNEQFF
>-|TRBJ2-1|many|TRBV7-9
TGTGCCAGCAGCTCCCCAGGTTACAATGAGCAGTTCTTC
CASSSPGYNEQFF
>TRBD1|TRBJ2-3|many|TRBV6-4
TGTGCCAGCAGTGACGGGGGACAGGGGGCAGATACGCAGTATTTT
CASSDGGQGADTQYF
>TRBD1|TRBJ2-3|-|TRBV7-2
TGTGCCAGCAGTAACCGGGACAGGGGGGAGGTTACGCAGTATTTT
CASSNRDRGEVTQYF
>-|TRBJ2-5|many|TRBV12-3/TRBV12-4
TGTGCCAGCAGTCCATGGGACGGGATCCAAGAGACCCAGTACTTC
CASSPWDGIQETQYF
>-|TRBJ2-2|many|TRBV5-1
TGCGCCAGCAGCTCACCAACAGGGAGGAGCGGGGAGCTGTTTTTT
CASSSPTGRSGELFF
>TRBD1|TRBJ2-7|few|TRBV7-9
TGTGCCAGTGGACAGGGGGTCTACGAGCAGTACTTC
CASGQGVYEQYF
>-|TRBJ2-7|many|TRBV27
TGTGCCAGCCACAGGAATTACGAGCAGTACTTC
CASHRNYEQYF
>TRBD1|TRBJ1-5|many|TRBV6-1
TGTGCCGGCCAAACGGGACAGGGCAATCAGCCCCAGCATTTT
CAGQTGQGNQPQHF
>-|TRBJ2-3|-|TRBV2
TGTGCCAGCAAGGGAGAAGCGGATACGCAGTATTTT
CASKGEADTQYF